Listed below are T cell receptor beta chains from one sample, sequenced in a study of CD8+ T cells in alopecia areata. The protocol was immunoSEQ multiplex PCR, while the TCRdb copy is restricted to in-frame clones and leaves out a portion. The sample has some 150,000 clones, around 86% seen once; the top ten hold roughly an eighth. The material was CD8+ T cells sorted from blood, obtained at week 4, from a patient treated with tofacitinib. These receptors were obtained from a human donor with alopecia areata. Both conserved end residues are part of each CDR3. The order of the fields is D gene, V gene, clone size, J gene, CDR3 protein, CDR3 DNA. A D gene is named only where the DNA matches it firmly. Clone size is shown for a subset of rows, as once, few, many or a class of expanded clone.

>TRBD1|TRBV29-1|NA|TRBJ2-1
CSVEYPHRGDNEQFF
TGCAGCGTTGAGTACCCCCACAGGGGCGACAATGAGCAGTTCTTC
>NA|TRBV6-1|once|TRBJ1-5
CASSEVGRIQHF
TGTGCCAGCAGTGAAGTTGGGAGGATCCAGCATTTT
>NA|TRBV7-9|NA|TRBJ1-2
CASSFLETVYGYTF
TGTGCCAGCAGCTTTCTGGAGACAGTCTATGGCTACACCTTC
>TRBD2|TRBV27|NA|TRBJ2-1
CASSFLAGGPVREQFF
TGTGCCAGCAGTTTTTTGGCGGGAGGGCCTGTGAGGGAGCAGTTCTTC
>TRBD2|TRBV5-6|NA|TRBJ2-7
CASSLGTSSSYEQYF
TGTGCCAGCAGCCTCGGGACTAGCAGCTCTTACGAGCAGTACTTC
>TRBD1|TRBV4-1|NA|TRBJ2-6
CASSQRAWDRSSGANVLTF
TGCGCCAGCAGCCAGAGAGCATGGGACAGGAGCTCTGGGGCCAACGTCCTGACTTTC
>NA|TRBV21-1|once|TRBJ2-6
CASSPFSGRGSGANVLTF
TGTGCCAGCAGCCCCTTTAGCGGGAGAGGCTCTGGGGCCAACGTCCTGACTTTC
>TRBD2|TRBV7-2|NA|TRBJ2-1
CASSSLLAGANEQFF
TGTGCCAGCAGCTCCTTACTAGCGGGAGCCAATGAGCAGTTCTTC
>NA|TRBV7-3|few|TRBJ2-7
CASSLAQGGSEQYF
TGTGCCAGCAGCTTAGCGCAAGGGGGGTCCGAGCAGTACTTC
>NA|TRBV29-1|few|TRBJ2-3
CSSPGGISDTQYF
TGCAGTTCCCCTGGCGGGATTTCAGATACGCAGTATTTT
>NA|TRBV11-2|NA|TRBJ1-1
CASNFPGLGTEAFF
TGTGCCAGCAACTTCCCCGGGCTGGGCACTGAAGCTTTCTTT
>TRBD2|TRBV11-1|NA|TRBJ2-3
CASSIFGSGRGDTQYF
TGTGCCAGCAGCATCTTCGGAAGCGGGAGAGGAGATACGCAGTATTTT
>NA|TRBV27|NA|TRBJ1-3
CASSPSPYYSGNTIYF
TGTGCCAGCAGTCCAAGCCCATACTACTCTGGAAACACCATATATTTT
>TRBD2|TRBV5-1|NA|TRBJ2-1
CASSFLAARYNEQFF
TGCGCCAGCAGCTTTCTAGCGGCTAGGTACAATGAGCAGTTCTTC
>NA|TRBV21-1|NA|TRBJ2-3
CASSKAVSSGRDTDTQYF
TGTGCCAGCAGCAAAGCCGTCAGTAGCGGGAGGGACACAGATACGCAGTATTTT
>NA|TRBV25-1|NA|TRBJ2-7
CASRDYEQYF
TGTGCCAGCAGAGACTACGAGCAGTACTTC
>NA|TRBV7-2|NA|TRBJ1-2
CASSLGRGGNNYGYTF
TGTGCCAGCAGCTTAGGCAGGGGTGGAAATAACTATGGCTACACCTTC
>NA|TRBV5-1|NA|TRBJ1-4
CASSGRMATTNEKLFF
TGCGCCAGCAGCGGTCGAATGGCCACAACTAATGAAAAACTGTTTTTT
>NA|TRBV29-1|NA|TRBJ2-5
CSVEDDRVQETQYF
TGCAGCGTTGAAGATGACAGAGTCCAAGAGACCCAGTACTTC
>NA|TRBV7-9|few|TRBJ2-7
CASRLPGATSEQYF
TGTGCCAGCAGGCTGCCGGGGGCGACTTCCGAGCAGTACTTC
>TRBD2|TRBV13|NA|TRBJ2-1
CASSLTSGRAHEQFF
TGTGCCAGCAGCTTAACTAGCGGGAGGGCCCATGAGCAGTTCTTC
>TRBD2|TRBV4-2|NA|TRBJ2-3
CASSQEGGGAPDTQYF
TGTGCCAGCAGCCAAGAGGGCGGGGGGGCCCCAGATACGCAGTATTTT
>NA|TRBV5-4|NA|TRBJ1-3
CASSLGGVSGNTIYF
TGTGCCAGCAGCTTAGGAGGGGTATCTGGAAACACCATATATTTT
>TRBD1|TRBV29-1|NA|TRBJ2-3
CSVEDKGQLTDTQYF
TGCAGCGTTGAAGACAAGGGACAGCTCACAGATACGCAGTATTTT
>NA|TRBV29-1|NA|TRBJ1-2
CSVDTTGVYGYTF
TGCAGCGTTGACACAACTGGGGTCTATGGCTACACCTTC
>NA|TRBV4-1|few|TRBJ2-1
CASSQEGAYNEQFF
TGCGCCAGCAGCCAAGAGGGGGCCTACAATGAGCAGTTCTTC
>NA|TRBV29-1|NA|TRBJ2-2
CSVERPNIGELFF
TGCAGCGTTGAGAGGCCGAACATCGGGGAGCTGTTTTTT
>NA|TRBV6-1|NA|TRBJ2-2
CASSEFGWRSIGELFF
TGTGCCAGCAGTGAATTTGGTTGGCGGTCGATCGGGGAGCTGTTTTTT
>TRBD1|TRBV19|NA|TRBJ1-1
CASSMVPGQGNTEAFF
TGTGCCAGTAGTATGGTCCCCGGACAGGGGAACACTGAAGCTTTCTTT
>TRBD1|TRBV5-4|NA|TRBJ2-2
CASSIGWTGNTGELFF
TGTGCCAGCAGCATAGGATGGACAGGGAACACCGGGGAGCTGTTTTTT
>NA|TRBV30|NA|TRBJ2-7
CAWSAPGPNYEQYF
TGTGCCTGGAGTGCCCCGGGACCCAACTACGAGCAGTACTTC
>TRBD1|TRBV5-1|NA|TRBJ2-7
CASSLEGAREQYF
TGCGCCAGCAGCTTAGAGGGGGCACGAGAGCAGTACTTC
>TRBD1|TRBV9|NA|TRBJ2-7
CASSPGQGPYEQYF
TGTGCCAGCAGCCCGGGACAGGGGCCCTACGAGCAGTACTTC
>NA|TRBV27|NA|TRBJ2-7
CASSFDGYEQYF
TGTGCCAGCAGTTTCGACGGCTACGAGCAGTACTTC
>NA|TRBV4-1|NA|TRBJ2-7
CASSQLQDYEQYF
TGCGCCAGCAGCCAATTACAGGACTACGAGCAGTACTTC
>TRBD1|TRBV7-6|NA|TRBJ2-7
CASSLETGDYEQYF
TGTGCCAGCAGCTTAGAGACAGGGGACTACGAGCAGTACTTC
>NA|TRBV10-3|once|TRBJ1-3
CAIHEGGSSGNTIYF
TGTGCCATCCACGAAGGTGGGAGCTCTGGAAACACCATATATTTT
>NA|TRBV11-2|few|TRBJ2-1
CASSLDSVNEQFF
TGTGCCAGCAGCTTAGATTCGGTTAATGAGCAGTTCTTC
>NA|TRBV5-6|NA|TRBJ2-5
CASTSGTQETQYF
TGTGCCAGCACGTCAGGGACCCAAGAGACCCAGTACTTC
>NA|TRBV7-6|once|TRBJ2-1
CASSLAGEDEQFF
TGTGCCAGCAGCTTAGCTGGAGAGGATGAGCAGTTCTTC
>TRBD1|TRBV14|NA|TRBJ1-2
CASSQGDRGNYGYTF
TGTGCCAGCAGCCAAGGGGACAGGGGCAACTATGGCTACACCTTC
>TRBD1|TRBV6-5|once|TRBJ2-2
CASSYSAGGSGELFF
TGTGCCAGCAGTTACTCGGCAGGGGGCTCGGGGGAGCTGTTTTTT
>TRBD1|TRBV7-9|NA|TRBJ2-1
CASSNGQGSYNEQFF
TGTGCCAGCAGCAACGGACAGGGCTCCTACAATGAGCAGTTCTTC
>NA|TRBV5-1|NA|TRBJ2-3
CASSLVTSTDTQYF
TGCGCCAGCAGCTTGGTTACGAGCACAGATACGCAGTATTTT
>NA|TRBV2|few|TRBJ2-3
CASSAFGGAADTQYF
TGTGCCAGCAGTGCTTTTGGGGGCGCTGCAGATACGCAGTATTTT
>NA|TRBV7-2|few|TRBJ2-5
CASSSTGETQYF
TGTGCCAGCAGCTCGACAGGAGAGACCCAGTACTTC
>TRBD2|TRBV5-4|once|TRBJ2-1
CASSPSGGAGNEQFF
TGTGCCAGCAGCCCTAGCGGGGGGGCGGGGAATGAGCAGTTCTTC
>NA|TRBV2|once|TRBJ1-4
CASSSMDRSLSEKLFF
TGTGCCAGCAGCTCCATGGACCGCTCATTAAGCGAAAAACTGTTTTTT
>NA|TRBV29-1|few|TRBJ2-7
CSVSGGGSYEQYF
TGCAGCGTTAGCGGCGGCGGCTCCTACGAGCAGTACTTC
>NA|TRBV5-4|NA|TRBJ1-2
CASSSGGAGYGYTF
TGTGCCAGCAGCTCTGGGGGCGCTGGCTATGGCTACACCTTC
>NA|TRBV14|NA|TRBJ1-1
CASSAIQTNTEAFF
TGTGCCAGCAGCGCAATTCAGACGAACACTGAAGCTTTCTTT
>NA|TRBV7-6|NA|TRBJ2-7
CASSQALSYEQYF
TGTGCCAGCAGCCAAGCCCTATCCTACGAGCAGTACTTC